This is a list of T cell receptor beta chains from one sample in a study of monozygotic twins with inflammatory bowel disease. TCRdb processed the 5' RACE reads again and assigns one entry to each CDR3 protein, with no DNA. The repertoire table contains about 210,000 distinct CDR3 sequences. The specimen sequenced was blood. The receptor source for this set is a human donor with ulcerative colitis or Crohn's disease, or a healthy co-twin of an affected twin (not recorded which). The CDR3 runs from the conserved cysteine through the conserved F or W. Each record gives: CDR3 protein, V gene, J gene.

CDR3 protein: CASSSWDSLNQPQHF
V gene: TRBV5-5
J gene: TRBJ1-5

CDR3 protein: CSAHFGEKLFF
V gene: TRBV20-1
J gene: TRBJ1-4

CDR3 protein: CSARELAASLNEQFF
V gene: TRBV20-1
J gene: TRBJ2-1

CDR3 protein: CASLWTGESRTEAFF
V gene: TRBV19
J gene: TRBJ1-1

CDR3 protein: CASSPPVGANTGELFF
V gene: TRBV18
J gene: TRBJ2-2

CDR3 protein: CASSAGENSGSNQPQHF
V gene: TRBV7-9
J gene: TRBJ1-5

CDR3 protein: CASSFTGFYEQYF
V gene: TRBV5-1
J gene: TRBJ2-7

CDR3 protein: CASSPRQGLNEQYF
V gene: TRBV18
J gene: TRBJ2-7

CDR3 protein: CASSLGDGNYEQYF
V gene: TRBV12-3/TRBV12-4
J gene: TRBJ2-7

CDR3 protein: CASSFMVSMREYF
V gene: TRBV7-2
J gene: TRBJ2-3

CDR3 protein: CSVERTGYSSEAFF
V gene: TRBV29-1
J gene: TRBJ1-1

CDR3 protein: CSVSRGSYEQYF
V gene: TRBV29-1
J gene: TRBJ2-7

CDR3 protein: CASSSWAGIYGYTF
V gene: TRBV5-6
J gene: TRBJ1-2

CDR3 protein: CASSIRTRSRRPQHF
V gene: TRBV19
J gene: TRBJ1-5